This T cell receptor (beta chain) was recovered during a study of cytomegalovirus exposure and HLA in healthy donors. Study-level findings and limits: Earlier analysis found most TCR beta V segments productive about 87% or about 30% of the time. Reported performance of the classifier showed diagnosis of cytomegalovirus status with high specificity and sensitivity. A missense variant in DCLRE1C was later tied to TCR beta V- and J-gene trimming.

Healthy bone marrow donors made up the donor group. Researchers ran the PCR with 60 Vbeta and 13 Jbeta primers. Data came from immunoSEQ multiplex PCR; TCRdb stores just in-frame clones and leaves some out. The sample contains 150,000 or so clones, 80% of which appear only once. Germline assignment: CDR1 SGHNT and CDR2 YENEEA. This CDR3 has 17 residues. V shed 5 bases and J 3 bases; nucleotides not matched to a gene: 11. This clone was picked up one time. Its antigen is as yet unknown. This receptor was taken from a woman aged 40 to 50 in good health and CMV-seropositive. The gene calls are TRBV11-3 and TRBJ2-7; the match to TRBD2 covers 12 bases. The sequenced sample consisted of PBMCs. CDR3 residues: CASSPSQILAGGYEQYF. The CDR3 DNA is TGTGCCAGCAGCCCTTCACAAATACTAGCGGGAGGCTACGAGCAGTACTTC.